This T cell receptor (beta chain) was sequenced for a study of blood T cell repertoires in COVID-19. In the study overall: There were acute and convalescent COVID-19 samples, and they came from the United States, Italy and Spain.

In the study's own analysis: The assay estimated nucleated cells by amplifying reference gene primers. Libraries were prepared by immunoSEQ multiplex PCR; TCRdb keeps only in-frame clonotypes and omits some of them. Clone size and V and J calls were adopted from that table, with D and trimming inferred from the DNA. The table has about 39,000 clones, around 86% seen once. Looked up from germline, CDR1 is GTSNPN and CDR2 is SVGIG (reference sequence). The length of the CDR3 is 13 residues. The sample comprised peripheral blood. The V gene is TRBV30, the J gene TRBJ2-3; no clear D. This TCR was sampled from a man aged 40-49 years with active COVID-19. CDR3 sequence reads: CAAGSARKNTQYF. CDR3 bases: TGTGCGGCTGGCAGCGCCCGAAAAAATACGCAGTATTTT.